Described below is a single TCR beta chain sequence and its context. Its antigen is not known. Naive CD4+ cells had CD25+ Tregs removed. TRBV12-4/TRBJ1-2 clonotypes were amplified with adaptor-ligated barcode primers. TCRdb reanalysed the multiplex PCR reads using MiXCR and keeps one entry per CDR3 protein. The sample carries fewer than 300 distinct CDR3 sequences, roughly 37% recorded once. Study-wide results and limits: The TCR gene usage of tumor memory CD4+ T cells clustered together with blood and lymph node memory CD4+ cells and with lymph node naive CD4+ cells. Tumor Treg TCRs overlapped most with tumor naive CD4+ cells. Roughly an eighth of tumor Treg sequences matched naive CD4+ cells.

CDR3 size: 14 residues. V was pared by 1 base and J by 8 bases, with 14 bases between. The chain recombines TRBV12-3 or TRBV12-4 with TRBJ1-2; D not certain. Sequencing was done on a sample of naive CD4+ T cells sorted from blood. Subset denoted: naive CD4+ T cells, CD4+CD45RA+CD25-. This TCR derives from a female donor with breast cancer. CDR3 amino acids: CASSLGGVQFGYTF. In DNA form, the CDR3 reads TGTGCCAGCAGTTTAGGTGGGGTTCAATTCGGCTACACCTTC.